This entry concerns a single TCR beta chain. The junction had 17 bases not matched to a gene; V was cut back by 1 base and J by 0 bases. There are 21 residues in the CDR3. The germline V gene has CDR1 PRHDT and CDR2 FYEKMQ (reference sequence). This sample was included in a study of shared clonotypes between healthy human individuals. Generated by immunoSEQ multiplex PCR, the TCRdb table keeps only in-frame clones and is missing some. Among 2.3 million or so clones listed, just over 90% were seen once. The TCR was taken from a young man in good health. Some clones in this sample may be carry-over from other donors' samples. This chain uses TRBV13 with TRBJ2-1, with 8 positions matching TRBD2. The sample comprised naive CD4+ T cells from PBMCs. The subset: CD45RA+ positively selected. The CDR3 reads CASSLAGTSGGHLSSYNEQFF. CDR3 DNA sequence: TGTGCCAGCAGCTTAGCGGGAACTAGCGGAGGGCACTTGAGCTCCTACAATGAGCAGTTCTTC. Drawing the rest from reference TRBV13 and TRBJ2-1, the complete variable domain is AAGVIQSPRHLIKEKRETATLKCYPIPRHDTVYWYQQGPGQDPQFLISFYEKMQSDKGSIPDRFSAQQFSDYHSELNMSSLELGDSALYFCASSLAGTSGGHLSSYNEQFFGPGTRLTVL.